The 18 T cell receptor beta chains reported below all come from one sample, sequenced in a study of OX40 agonist ivuxolimab in advanced cancers. Profiling relied on immunoSEQ multiplex PCR, and the TCRdb table lists in-frame clones only, not all of them. The top ten clones hold 21% of a sample with about 36,000 clones, about 77% of them seen once. The sequencing used CD4+ or CD8+ T cells sorted from blood, collected in a trial of the OX40 agonist ivuxolimab. These receptors were obtained from an adult with an advanced solid tumor such as melanoma, head and neck, liver or kidney cancer.

This clone has just a few counts. The chain couples TRBV7-9 to TRBJ1-2; D unclear. Trimming removed 5 bases at V and 4 bases at J, with 8 bases between. The germline gives CDR1 SEHNR, CDR2 FQNEAQ (reference sequence). The CDR3 length is 12 residues. The CDR3 nucleotides are TGTGCCAGCAGCGCCACAAGCTATGGCTACACCTTC. Residues: CASSATSYGYTF.

The rearrangement joins TRBV9 to TRBJ2-5; D is unresolved. The CDR3 extends over 13 amino acids. Between the trimmed V and J ends, which lost 0 bases and 3 bases, there was a span of 6 bases. CDR1 SGDLS and CDR2 YYNGEE come from the germline V gene. The CDR3 loop is CASSVGQKETQYF. In DNA form, the CDR3 reads TGTGCCAGCAGCGTAGGGCAGAAAGAGACCCAGTACTTC.

The chain couples TRBV5-5 to TRBJ2-1, with D unclear. This CDR3 region has 12 residues. Deletions cut 0 bases from V and 8 bases from J, with 6 bases between. The germline gives CDR1 SGHKS, CDR2 YYEKEE (reference sequence). Here the CDR3 DNA reads TGTGCCAGCAGCTTGGCCGCTGATGAGCAGTTCTTC. It translates to CASSLAADEQFF. The full variable domain, rest sourced from reference TRBV5-5 and TRBJ2-1, is DAGVTQSPTHLIKTRGQQVTLRCSPISGHKSVSWYQQVLGQGPQFIFQYYEKEERGRGNFPDRFSARQFPNYSSELNVNALLLGDSALYLCASSLAADEQFFGPGTRLTVL.

The chain links TRBV6-1 to TRBJ2-1; D unresolved. Between the trimmed V and J ends, which lost 2 bases and 0 bases, there was a span of 8 bases. This CDR3 comprises 15 residues. CDR1 is MNHNS and CDR2 is SASEGT in the germline V gene. CDR3 region: CASSEWQYSYNEQFF. DNA of the CDR3: TGTGCCAGCAGTGAATGGCAGTACTCCTACAATGAGCAGTTCTTC.

The chain joins TRBV28 to TRBJ2-7, with unresolved D. This CDR3 has 14 residues. Trimming shortened V by 5 bases and J by 3 bases, and 14 bases separated the two germline ends. In germline, CDR1 is MDHEN, CDR2 SYDVKM. The CDR3 protein is CASSPRIRYYEQYF. The CDR3, as DNA: TGTGCCAGCAGTCCCCGGATCAGATACTACGAGCAGTACTTC.

This sequence joins TRBV7-8 and TRBJ2-5, with D uncertain. V was shortened by 4 bases and J by 3 bases, with 18 bases between the two germline ends. CDR1 and CDR2 from the germline V gene are SGHVS and FQNEAQ. This CDR3 region has 16 residues. CDR3 residues: CASSSASAWAEETQYF. CDR3 nucleotide sequence: TGTGCCAGCAGCTCAGCTTCAGCTTGGGCGGAAGAGACCCAGTACTTC.

This clone has just a few counts. The chain is built from TRBV6-5 and TRBJ2-1; D call uncertain. V was shortened by 0 bases and J by 8 bases, with 11 bases between the two germline ends. Germline V gene sequence: CDR1 MNHEY, CDR2 SVGAGI. The CDR3 is 14 amino acids. The CDR3 reads CASSYSNSVDEQFF. The CDR3 bases are TGTGCCAGCAGTTACTCGAACTCAGTCGATGAGCAGTTCTTC.

The chain recombines TRBV5-6 with TRBJ2-2; D gene unclear. The CDR3 has 13 residues. Deletions cut 0 bases from V and 8 bases from J, with 8 bases between. Germline CDR1 reads SGHDT; CDR2 reads YYEEEE. CDR3 protein: CASSLGDSGELFF. CDR3 DNA: TGTGCCAGCAGCTTGGGTGACTCGGGGGAGCTGTTTTTT.

In this sample, this clone turned up a few times. The J gene is TRBJ2-7, the V gene TRBV5-5; 8 bases map to TRBD1. The J segment lost 0 bases and the V segment lost 4 bases, leaving 3 bases of the junction unmatched. Germline assignment: CDR1 SGHKS and CDR2 YYEKEE (reference sequence). This CDR3 is built from 14 residues. This chain's CDR3 is CASSRTGSSYEQYF. In DNA, the CDR3 is TGTGCCAGCAGCAGGACAGGGAGCTCCTACGAGCAGTACTTC.

The chain joins TRBV5-4 to TRBJ2-7; 9 nucleotides line up with TRBD1. Trimming took 4 bases from V and 2 from J; bases not matched to a gene: 7. Germline CDR1 is SGHNT and CDR2 is YYREEE (reference sequence). The CDR3 is 15 amino acids. CDR3 DNA: TGTGCCAGCAGCCAAGGACAGGGGAACCCCTACGAGCAGTACTTC. Translation gives CASSQGQGNPYEQYF.

This clone was counted once. The chain employs TRBV7-6 and TRBJ2-1; D is perhaps TRBD2 (5 bases). The V gene lost 0 bases and the J gene lost 6 bases, with 9 bases spanning the gap. The germline CDR1 and CDR2 sequences are SGHVS and FNYEAQ. The CDR3 spans 14 residues. Here the CDR3 DNA reads TGTGCCAGCAGCTTAGCAGGGAGCGTCAATGAGCAGTTCTTC. As protein: CASSLAGSVNEQFF.

The V and J genes are TRBV19 and TRBJ1-1; a possible D gene is TRBD1 (5 bases). Germline V gene sequence: CDR1 LNHDA, CDR2 SQIVND (reference sequence). The V gene lost 3 bases and the J gene lost 0 bases, with 11 bases spanning the gap. The CDR3 contains 15 residues. The CDR3 bases are TGTGCCAGTAGTATCAAAGGGGAGATGAACACTGAAGCTTTCTTT. It codes for CASSIKGEMNTEAFF.

The chain is built from TRBV6-6 and TRBJ2-3; possibly TRBD1 for D (6 bases). V lost 6 bases, J lost 9 bases, and 22 bases lay in between. This CDR3 is 15 amino acids long. Germline values: CDR1 MNHNY, CDR2 SVGAGI (reference sequence). CDR3 region: CASSPDSSLEGTQYF. CDR3 nucleotides: TGTGCCAGCAGCCCGGACAGTTCATTGGAAGGGACGCAGTATTTT.

There are a few counts of this clone. The identical CDR3 is also encoded by other nucleotide sequences in the sample. This CDR3 reads CASSVGGSSYEQYF. In DNA form, the CDR3 reads TGTGCCAGCAGCGTAGGCGGGAGCTCCTACGAGCAGTACTTC. V is TRBV9 and J is TRBJ2-7, with TRBD2 identical over 7 bases. The CDR3 spans 14 residues. V lost 0 bases and J lost 0; bases outside the gene matches: 0. CDR1 is SGDLS, CDR2 YYNGEE, per germline.

The chain carries TRBV7-9 and TRBJ2-1, with TRBD1 identical over 7 bases. CDR3 size: 13 residues. Unmatched junction bases numbered 9, after V lost 8 bases and J lost 8 bases. Germline CDR1 and CDR2: SEHNR and FQNEAQ (reference sequence). The CDR3 sequence is CASGLTGYDEQFF. The CDR3 bases are TGTGCCAGCGGGCTGACAGGGTACGATGAGCAGTTCTTC.

The chain is built from TRBV27 and TRBJ2-1, with 9 nucleotides matching TRBD1. The CDR3 is 14 residues long. CDR1 MNHEY and CDR2 SMNVEV come from the germline V gene (reference sequence). Trimming at V came to 10 bases and at J to 4 bases, leaving 8 bases not matched to a gene. The CDR3 DNA follows: TGTGCCACCTCCACAGGGGGCGGTTACAATGAGCAGTTCTTC. Protein: CATSTGGGYNEQFF.

V usage is TRBV4-2 and J usage is TRBJ1-6; D may be TRBD1 (5 bases). V was trimmed by 0 bases and J by 0 bases, leaving 6 bases between them. CDR1 and CDR2 (germline): LGHNA, YNFKEQ. There are 16 residues in the CDR3. CDR3 in amino acids: CASSQETDSYNSPLHF. The CDR3 coding sequence is TGTGCCAGCAGCCAAGAGACAGACTCCTATAATTCACCCCTCCACTTT.

The chain carries TRBV11-2 and TRBJ2-7, with 7 positions matching TRBD1. V trimming: 5 bases; J trimming: 2 bases; junction bases outside the gene matches: 6. The germline CDR1 and CDR2 sequences are SGHAT and FQNNGV. The CDR3 is 14 residues long. The CDR3: CASSPLGTAYEQYF. The CDR3 nucleotides are TGTGCCAGCAGCCCCCTCGGGACAGCCTACGAGCAGTACTTC.